This T cell receptor (beta chain) was sequenced in a study of patients and donors after allogeneic stem cell transplantation. Only a few counts were recorded for this clonotype. Trimming took off 6 bases at V and 4 bases at J, with 12 bases between the two ends. The CDR3 spans 13 residues. TCRdb processed the RT-PCR reads anew with MiXCR; each CDR3 protein has one entry. The data contain about 150,000 distinct CDR3 sequences, nearly 25% of them singletons. What was sequenced was blood, either unsorted or a sorted T cell fraction (not recorded which). The origin of this receptor is a human donor who was either an allogeneic HSCT recipient or a stem cell or donor lymphocyte infusion donor (not recorded which). It is not recorded whose cells these are; they may come from a transplant donor. The chain recombines TRBV12-3 or TRBV12-4 with TRBJ1-2; D might be TRBD1 (5 bases). CDR3 in DNA: TGTGCCAGCAGCAGGGACTCGGGCTATGGCTACACCTTC. Its translation: CASSRDSGYGYTF.